The sequence of this T cell receptor (beta chain) was determined in a study of memory CD4+ T cells and cytomegalovirus serostatus. Overall study: Of the healthy Belgian adults, eight or nine were CMV seropositive and around 22 seronegative. General study findings and limits: About two fifths of the roughly 150 known CMV-associated TCRbeta sequences appeared in CD4+ memory.

On this clone itself: The target antigen is unknown.

Single viable CD3+CD4+CD8-CD45RO+ cells were sorted as the memory CD4+ T cells. After thawing, CD4+ T cells were positively selected. Authors' analysis steps: After removing out-of-frame reads, around 2 million distinct TCRbeta sequences remained. Measured with immunoSEQ multiplex PCR; TCRdb has only the in-frame clones, and not every one. The D gene and trimming were derived from the DNA, and the V and J assignments and clone size from that table. The sample consists of about 50,000 clones, about 73% of them appearing once. The germline gives CDR1 KGHSH, CDR2 LQKENI. Trimming left V 3 bases short and J 0 bases short, with 8 bases between. CDR3 length: 15 amino acids.

The sequencing input was memory CD4+ T cells from blood. The TCR was taken from an adult in good health and CMV-seronegative. The chain combines TRBV18 with TRBJ2-2; D not resolved. The CDR3 coding sequence is TGTGCCAGCTCACCCGACCGTCCGAACACCGGGGAGCTGTTTTTT. It yields the protein CASSPDRPNTGELFF.